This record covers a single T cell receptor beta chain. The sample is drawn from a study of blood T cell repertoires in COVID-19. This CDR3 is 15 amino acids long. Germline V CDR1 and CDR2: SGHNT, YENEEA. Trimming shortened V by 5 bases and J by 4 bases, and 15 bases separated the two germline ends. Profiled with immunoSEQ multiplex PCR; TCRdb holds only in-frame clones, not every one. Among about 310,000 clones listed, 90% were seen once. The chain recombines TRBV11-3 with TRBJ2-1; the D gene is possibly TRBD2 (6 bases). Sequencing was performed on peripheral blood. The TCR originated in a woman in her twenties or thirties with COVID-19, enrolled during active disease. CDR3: CASSRGGESYNEQFF. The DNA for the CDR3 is TGTGCCAGCAGCAGAGGCGGGGAATCGTACAATGAGCAGTTCTTC.